This entry lists 16 T cell receptor beta chains sequenced from one sample in a study of radiation and T cells in renal cell carcinoma. Sequenced by immunoSEQ multiplex PCR; TCRdb stores in-frame clones only, minus some. The table shows around 18,000 clones, with 45% to 65% occurring only once. This sample's treatment: treatment-naive control, cytoreductive nephrectomy. The source was tumor tissue, collected from a patient whose treatment was nephrectomy without radiotherapy. Receptors were obtained from a man aged 40-49 years with renal cell carcinoma.

The rearrangement uses TRBV6-5 and TRBJ1-2; TRBD1 matches 11 bases. CDR1 is MNHEY and CDR2 is SVGAGI in the germline V gene. V trimming: 0 bases; J trimming: 5 bases; junction bases outside the gene matches: 5. The CDR3 has 16 amino acids. This chain's CDR3 is CASSYSRTGGGYGYTF. The CDR3 nucleotides are TGTGCCAGCAGTTACTCCCGGACAGGGGGCGGTTATGGCTACACCTTC.

The genes are TRBV7-3 and TRBJ2-1, with a tentative D call TRBD2 (5 bases). There are 12 residues in the CDR3. V lost 5 bases and J lost 8, with 10 bases in between. Germline values: CDR1 SGHTA, CDR2 FQGTGA. The CDR3 bases are TGTGCCAGCAGCCCACCCGGGGATGAGCAGTTCTTC. As protein: CASSPPGDEQFF. Full variable domain (outside the CDR3, taken from reference TRBV7-3 and TRBJ2-1): GAGVSQTPSNKVTEKGKYVELRCDPISGHTALYWYRQSLGQGPEFLIYFQGTGAADDSGLPNDRFFAVRPEGSVSTLKIQRTERGDSAVYLCASSPPGDEQFFGPGTRLTVL.

Judged by abundance, this clone is large. The V and J genes are TRBV10-1 and TRBJ2-2, with D possibly being TRBD1 (6 bases). This CDR3 has 13 residues. Germline CDR1 WNHNN, CDR2 SYGVQD (reference sequence). Deletions cut 6 bases from V and 9 bases from J, with 14 bases between. The CDR3 protein is CASSYTGIRELFF. The CDR3 DNA follows: TGCGCCAGCAGCTATACAGGGATCCGGGAGCTGTTTTTT.

The chain recombines TRBV4-1 with TRBJ1-5, with 8 positions matching TRBD1. In germline, CDR1 is MGHRA, CDR2 YSYEKL. The trim removed 2 bases at V and 2 bases at J, leaving 8 bases unmatched. This CDR3 has 17 amino acids. CDR3 region: CASSQPSWTGRNQPQHF. For the CDR3, the DNA is TGCGCCAGCAGCCAACCCTCATGGACAGGGCGCAATCAGCCCCAGCATTTT.

This clone is categorized as medium-sized. V gene TRBV6-5 combines with J gene TRBJ1-2, with a tentative D call TRBD1 (5 bases). CDR3 length equals 13 residues. Germline V gene lookup returns CDR1 MNHEY and CDR2 SVGAGI. Trimming shortened V by 10 bases and J by 2 bases, and 14 bases separated the two germline ends. CDR3 nucleotide sequence: TGTGCCACCAGAGGGGAAGACAACTATGGCTACACCTTC. Amino acids: CATRGEDNYGYTF.

This clone showed up just a few times. The chain recombines TRBV4-1 with TRBJ1-6; D is unresolved. Between the trimmed V and J ends, which lost 4 bases and 10 bases, there was a span of 14 bases. CDR3 length equals 14 residues. Germline V gene data show CDR1 as MGHRA and CDR2 as YSYEKL. In DNA, the CDR3 is TGCGCCAGCAGCCCCGACCCCCTTGGGTCACCCCTCCACTTT. It codes for CASSPDPLGSPLHF.

CDR3 nucleotides: TGTGCCAGCAGTTTTAGGGGGAGTCGGGATACGCAGTATTTT. Its protein product is CASSFRGSRDTQYF. The J gene is TRBJ2-3, the V gene TRBV27; D possibly corresponds to TRBD1 (6 bases). Germline CDR1 is MNHEY and CDR2 is SMNVEV (reference sequence). CDR3 size: 14 residues. The V end lost 3 bases, the J end lost 6 bases, and 13 bases lay between the germline ends.

V gene TRBV5-1 combines with J gene TRBJ1-1; D not resolved. The germline V gene encodes CDR1 SGHRS and CDR2 YFSETQ. This CDR3 is 15 amino acids long. Trimming stripped 4 bases from V and 0 bases from J, with 13 bases between. CDR3: CASSGSWGMNTEAFF. The CDR3 DNA reads as TGCGCCAGCAGCGGGTCGTGGGGAATGAACACTGAAGCTTTCTTT.

This clone was seen a few times. This chain uses TRBV6-1 with TRBJ2-1, with 12 bases matching TRBD1. There are 14 residues in the CDR3. Germline trimming cut 8 bases from V and 7 bases from J; bases unmatched to any gene: 6. The germline CDR1 and CDR2 sequences are MNHNS and SASEGT. Here the CDR3 reads CASRGQGASNEQFF. The CDR3 DNA is TGTGCCAGCCGGGGACAGGGGGCCTCGAATGAGCAGTTCTTC.

This clone was observed a handful of times. The genes are TRBV5-6 and TRBJ1-1, with D unclear. The CDR3 spans 14 residues. The V end was cut by 2 bases, the J end by 1 base, with 9 bases between. Germline values: CDR1 SGHDT, CDR2 YYEEEE. This CDR3 reads CASSFGPANTEAFF. The DNA for the CDR3 is TGTGCCAGCAGCTTTGGTCCAGCGAACACTGAAGCTTTCTTT. The whole variable domain, filled in from reference TRBV5-6 and TRBJ1-1, reads DAGVTQSPTHLIKTRGQQVTLRCSPKSGHDTVSWYQQALGQGPQFIFQYYEEEERQRGNFPDRFSGHQFPNYSSELNVNALLLGDSALYLCASSFGPANTEAFFGQGTRLTVV.

The chain is built from TRBV14 and TRBJ2-1; a possible D gene is TRBD2 (5 bases). Germline CDR1 is SGHDN and CDR2 is FVKESK. Trimming stripped 1 base from V and 9 bases from J, with 10 bases between. The CDR3 has 13 amino acids. The DNA of the CDR3 is TGTGCCAGCAGCCAAGTGATAGCGATTGAGCAGTTCTTC. Amino acids: CASSQVIAIEQFF.

This chain links TRBV9 with TRBJ2-1; D not resolved. Between the trimmed V and J ends, which lost 0 bases and 7 bases, there was a span of 8 bases. Germline lookup yields CDR1 SGDLS and CDR2 YYNGEE. The CDR3 is 13 residues long. The CDR3 coding sequence is TGTGCCAGCAGCGTAGATCAGTGGAATGAGCAGTTCTTC. Protein sequence: CASSVDQWNEQFF. The variable domain in full, completed from reference TRBV9 and TRBJ2-1, reads DSGVTQTPKHLITATGQRVTLRCSPRSGDLSVYWYQQSLDQGLQFLIQYYNGEERAKGNILERFSAQQFPDLHSELNLSSLELGDSALYFCASSVDQWNEQFFGPGTRLTVL.

This clone was seen a handful of times. The chain joins TRBV18 to TRBJ2-7, with D uncertain. Germline values: CDR1 KGHSH, CDR2 LQKENI. The CDR3 consists of 13 residues. The V gene lost 3 bases and the J gene lost 0 bases, with 6 bases spanning the gap. The CDR3 sequence: CASSPISSYEQYF. CDR3 nucleotide sequence: TGTGCCAGCTCACCGATTAGCTCCTACGAGCAGTACTTC.

The chain combines TRBV7-6 with TRBJ2-7; perhaps TRBD1 as D (6 bases). Trimming stripped 6 bases from V and 3 bases from J, with 12 bases between. The V gene's germline CDR1 is SGHVS and CDR2 FNYEAQ. This CDR3 is built from 13 residues. The CDR3 is CASSTEQGYEQYF. CDR3 DNA sequence: TGTGCCAGCAGTACAGAACAGGGCTACGAGCAGTACTTC.

Judged by abundance, this clone is medium-sized. The chain joins TRBV19 to TRBJ1-6; no clear D gene. Trimming cost V 7 bases and J 0 bases, with 22 bases left between them. Germline values: CDR1 LNHDA, CDR2 SQIVND (reference sequence). The CDR3 length is 19 residues. DNA for the CDR3: TGTGCCAGTAACGAGAGAGTAACGGCGCCAAGCTCCTATAATTCACCCCTCCACTTT. Translating gives CASNERVTAPSSYNSPLHF.

This clone appeared once. J is TRBJ2-7 and V is TRBV6-1; the D gene is possibly TRBD2 (5 bases). The V and J ends lost 7 bases and 3 bases respectively, with 13 bases between them. CDR1 is MNHNS, CDR2 SASEGT, per germline. The CDR3 sequence is 13 residues long. The CDR3 here is CASTPEGFYEQYF. The DNA of the CDR3 is TGTGCCAGCACTCCCGAGGGTTTCTACGAGCAGTACTTC.